This T cell receptor beta chain was profiled in a study of graft-versus-host responses after intestinal transplantation. The study's findings and limits: Recipient marrow contained GvH clones, some of which appeared first in ileum or blood.

This CDR3 spans 15 amino acids. Trimming shortened V by 5 bases and J by 2 bases, and 16 bases separated the two germline ends. Germline V gene data show CDR1 as MDHEN and CDR2 as SYDVKM. Some clones are missing from TCRdb's copy, which holds only in-frame ones; the method was immunoSEQ multiplex PCR. The sample has 65,000 to 90,000 clones, about 90% seen once. With regard to this clone: Its matching antigen is unknown.

The clonotype originates from a human donor who received an intestinal transplant. The chain has TRBV28 and TRBJ2-7; TRBD2 is a possible D gene (7 bases). The input for sequencing was unstimulated CD8+ T cells sorted from spleen or lymph node cells, taken before intestinal transplant. The CDR3 DNA is TGTGCCAGCAGTCCCGGACTAGGGGGAACCTACGAGCAGTACTTC. The encoded protein is CASSPGLGGTYEQYF. Looking up the rest from reference TRBV28 and TRBJ2-7 gives the full variable domain: DVKVTQSSRYLVKRTGEKVFLECVQDMDHENMFWYRQDPGLGLRLIYFSYDVKMKEKGDIPEGYSVSREKKERFSLILESASTNQTSMYLCASSPGLGGTYEQYFGPGTRLTVT.